This T cell receptor beta chain is from a study of shared clonotypes between healthy human individuals. Findings and limits, study-wide: Non-shared clonotypes had lower generation probabilities than clonotypes shared by all four sorted-subset donors. Sequencing of the sorted subsets was shown by rarefaction to be incomplete despite large depth.

The V end was cut by 2 bases, the J end by 0 bases, with 8 bases between. The CDR3 covers 15 residues. Details on this clone: Its matching antigen is unknown.

The naive CD8 fraction comprised CD45RO-negative cells positively selected for CCR7 and excluded terminally differentiated effector memory CD45RA+ cells. Evenly divided among several immunoSEQ plates was the genomic DNA of each subset. Some clones are missing from TCRdb's copy, which holds only in-frame ones; the method was immunoSEQ multiplex PCR. The repertoire holds 650,000 to 800,000 clones, roughly nine tenths seen once, with approximately 24% in the top ten. The chain joins TRBV23-1 to TRBJ1-5; the D is unclear. TRBV23-1 is treated as an ORF (open reading frame) with a function not yet certain. Sequencing was done on a sample of naive CD8+ T cells sorted from blood. The source of this sequence is a man aged 25-45 years in good health. The CDR3 DNA follows: TGCGCCAGCAGTCAAGGGCGCGATAGCAATCAGCCCCAGCATTTT. Translated: CASSQGRDSNQPQHF.